This T cell receptor beta chain was recovered during a study of CD8+CD57+ T cells in acquired aplastic anemia listed by TCRdb under 2018. With regard to the full study: DNA extracted from sorted CD4+ and CD8+ cells had a mean of about 3.2 ug, with a range of roughly 0.18 to 27.4 ug. Mean read counts for healthy donor samples were approximately 10 million for CD4+ cells and fewer than 12 million for CD8+ cells.

Concerning this clonotype itself: Its antigen is not yet known. Base-call qualities are not available, and no considerably larger clone is one nucleotide away.

General study outcomes and caveats: Around 31 CD8+ CDR3 sequences were shared between patients and controls but appeared highly expressed in patients and within their immunodominant clones. Patients and healthy controls showed no significant difference in CD8+ Simpson's diversity (P=0.060).

TCR repertoires of sorted CD4+ and CD8+ blood T cells from severe aplastic anemia patients and healthy subjects were deep-sequenced in the study. Ficoll-Paque density gradient centrifugation was used to isolate peripheral blood mononuclear cells. Before DNA was extracted, CD4+ and CD8+ T cells were sorted using either FACS or magnetic beads. Profiling of TCR beta VDJ combinations and CDR3 sequences used genomic DNA as the template. TCR repertoire sequencing was run on an Illumina HiSeq 2000. The paper's processing steps were these. Repertoire assessment relied on Simpson's diversity index, CDR3 size and DJ length profiles, and TRBV/TRBJ rearrangement plots. The immunodominant clone was defined as the most abundant DNA sequence in deep sequencing data. CDR3 amino acid sequences were screened for sharing across subjects and compared with published repertoires and the VDJdb database. The public reads were reprocessed in TCRdb via fastp at Q25 and MiXCR, keeping in-frame beta chains. Under each unique CDR3 protein, matching rows form one entry showing the most common genes and DNA. These V and J calls derive from TCRdb rather than the authors' analysis. The sample has under 150,000 distinct CDR3 sequences on record, around 41% of them singletons. Around 8.4% of the sample is held by the ten biggest clonotypes.

The specimen sequenced was sorted CD4+, CD8+, or CD8+CD57+ T cells (not recorded which) from PBMCs. This clonotype originated in a human donor in good health, serving as a control.

DNA sequence: TGTGCCAGCAGTGAAGCGCCAGCCTACGAGCAGTACTTC. This encodes CASSEAPAYEQYF. The V and J segments used are TRBV2 and TRBJ2-7; the D gene cannot be named for sure. V is clipped by 0 bases and J by 2 bases, and the sequence between their germline boundaries is 5 bases long. CDR1 is given as SNHLY and CDR2 as FYNNEI, both from the germline V gene. From the cysteine through the phenylalanine, the CDR3 covers 13 amino acids. The entry retains the CDR3 DNA only, 39 bases that are in frame from base 1.